This record concerns one T cell receptor (beta chain) sequence. Sample time point: after neoadjuvant nivolumab, at surgical resection. The sample belongs to a study of neoadjuvant anti-PD-1 for oral cavity cancer. Overall study context: Patients without progression received a fourth nivolumab dose around day 43, then surgical resection on days 50-56.

Sequencing used immunoSEQ multiplex PCR; TCRdb keeps in-frame clones, though not all of them. Of about 68,000 clones in the sample, more than 75% were seen once. The V and J ends lost 2 bases and 6 bases respectively, with 24 bases between them. Looked up from germline, CDR1 is SGHRS and CDR2 is YFSETQ. This CDR3 has 17 residues. This receptor was identified in a person aged 35 to 85 with oral cavity squamous cell carcinoma. This chain links TRBV5-1 with TRBJ2-7, with D possibly called TRBD1 or TRBD2 (9 bases each). This specimen consisted of PBMCs, obtained after nivolumab (anti-PD-1) treatment. The DNA of the CDR3 is TGCGCCAGCAGCTTTATTTCTAGCGGGACAGGGAATCGCGAGCAGTACTTC. Protein: CASSFISSGTGNREQYF. Drawing the rest from reference TRBV5-1 and TRBJ2-7, the complete variable domain is KAGVTQTPRYLIKTRGQQVTLSCSPISGHRSVSWYQQTPGQGLQFLFEYFSETQRNKGNFPGRFSGRQFSNSRSEMNVSTLELGDSALYLCASSFISSGTGNREQYFGPGTRLTVT.